This TCR beta chain stems from a study of spatial heterogeneity in lung cancer. TCRdb called the 5' RACE reads again in MiXCR, with one record for every CDR3 protein. This sample has 95,000 to 120,000 distinct CDR3 sequences; approximately 11% occur once, and the top ten carry approximately 24%. Time point of the sample: blood at routine non-recurrence follow-up after resection. Unsorted whole RNA samples from tumor, nontumor lung or frozen PBMC were sequenced. This clonotype showed up just a few times. This receptor was identified in a female donor with early-stage non-small cell lung cancer. This material consisted of PBMCs, taken at follow-up.

As DNA, the CDR3 is TGTGCCAGCAGCCAAGATCTGTCAGGGGACTATGGCTACACCTTC. This encodes CASSQDLSGDYGYTF. The chain has TRBV3-1 and TRBJ1-2, with a possible D match to TRBD1 (6 bases). The CDR3 is 15 residues long. Germline V gene lookup returns CDR1 LGHDT and CDR2 YNNKEL (reference sequence). V dropped 0 bases and J dropped 3 bases, with 11 bases sitting between them.